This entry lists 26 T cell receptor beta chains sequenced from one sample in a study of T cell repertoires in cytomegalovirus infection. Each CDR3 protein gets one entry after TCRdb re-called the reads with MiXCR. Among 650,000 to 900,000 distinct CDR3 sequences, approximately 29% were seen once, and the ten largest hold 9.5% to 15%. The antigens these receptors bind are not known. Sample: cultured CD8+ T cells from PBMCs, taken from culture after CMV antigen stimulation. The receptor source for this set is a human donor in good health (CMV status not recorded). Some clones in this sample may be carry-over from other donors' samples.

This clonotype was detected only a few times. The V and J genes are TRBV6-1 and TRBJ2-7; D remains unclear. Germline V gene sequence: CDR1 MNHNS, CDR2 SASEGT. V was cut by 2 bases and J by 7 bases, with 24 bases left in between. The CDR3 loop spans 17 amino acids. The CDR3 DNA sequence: TGTGCCAGCAGTGAAAACCTAATCGGCTCCTCCTTAGGTGAGCAGTACGTC. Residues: CASSENLIGSSLGEQYV.

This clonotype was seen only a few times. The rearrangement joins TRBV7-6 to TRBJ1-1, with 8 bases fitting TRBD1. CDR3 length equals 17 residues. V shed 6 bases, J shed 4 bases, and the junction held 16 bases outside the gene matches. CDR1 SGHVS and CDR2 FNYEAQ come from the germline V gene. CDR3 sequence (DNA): TGTGCCAGCAGGGGACGGACAGGGAAGGGGGTTGGCACTGAAGCTTTCTTT. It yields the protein CASRGRTGKGVGTEAFF.

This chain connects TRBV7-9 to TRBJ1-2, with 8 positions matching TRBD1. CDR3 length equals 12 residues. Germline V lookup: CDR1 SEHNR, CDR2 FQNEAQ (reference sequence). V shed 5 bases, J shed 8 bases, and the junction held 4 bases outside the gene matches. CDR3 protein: CASSPTGEGYTF. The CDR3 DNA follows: TGTGCCAGCAGCCCGACAGGGGAAGGCTACACCTTC.

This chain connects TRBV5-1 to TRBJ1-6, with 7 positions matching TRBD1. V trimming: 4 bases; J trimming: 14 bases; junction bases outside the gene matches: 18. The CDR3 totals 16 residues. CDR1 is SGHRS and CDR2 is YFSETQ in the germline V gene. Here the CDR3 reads CASSPQQQGIRRTLHF. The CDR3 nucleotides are TGCGCCAGCAGCCCGCAGCAACAGGGGATTCGCCGAACCCTCCACTTT.

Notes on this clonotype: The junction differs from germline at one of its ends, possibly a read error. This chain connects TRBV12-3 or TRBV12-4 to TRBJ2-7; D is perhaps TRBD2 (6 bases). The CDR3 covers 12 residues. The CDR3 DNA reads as TGTGCCAGCAGTATAGCGGTAGGGGAGCAGTACTTC. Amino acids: CASSIAVGEQYF.

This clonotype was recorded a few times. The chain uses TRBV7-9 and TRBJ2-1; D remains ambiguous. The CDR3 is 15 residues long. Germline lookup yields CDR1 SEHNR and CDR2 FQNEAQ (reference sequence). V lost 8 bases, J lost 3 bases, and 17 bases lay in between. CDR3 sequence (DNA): TGTGCCAGCGTAGGCGGACCCCCTCACTACAATGAGCAGTTCTTC. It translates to CASVGGPPHYNEQFF.

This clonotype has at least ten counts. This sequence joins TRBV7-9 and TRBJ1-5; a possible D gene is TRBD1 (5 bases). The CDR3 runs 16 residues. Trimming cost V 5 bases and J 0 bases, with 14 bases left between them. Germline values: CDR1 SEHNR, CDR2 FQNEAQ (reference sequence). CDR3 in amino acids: CASSPGTAASNQPQHF. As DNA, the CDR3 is TGTGCCAGCAGCCCGGGGACGGCAGCTAGCAATCAGCCCCAGCATTTT.

The CDR3 DNA reads TGTGCCAGCAGTTCGGGACAGGGGGTGAGAGTCCATAATTCACCCCTCCACTTT. Its translation is CASSSGQGVRVHNSPLHF. J is TRBJ1-6 and V is TRBV27, with 11 positions matching TRBD1. V trimming: 4 bases; J trimming: 5 bases; junction bases outside the gene matches: 10. The CDR3 length is 18 residues. CDR1 is MNHEY and CDR2 is SMNVEV in the germline V gene (reference sequence).

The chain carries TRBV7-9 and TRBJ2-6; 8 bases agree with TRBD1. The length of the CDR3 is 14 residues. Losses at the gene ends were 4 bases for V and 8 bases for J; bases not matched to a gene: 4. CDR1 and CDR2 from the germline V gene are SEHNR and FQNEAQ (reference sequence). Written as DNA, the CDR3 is TGTGCCAGCAGCTGGACAGGGCGGACCAACGTCCTGACTTTC. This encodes CASSWTGRTNVLTF.

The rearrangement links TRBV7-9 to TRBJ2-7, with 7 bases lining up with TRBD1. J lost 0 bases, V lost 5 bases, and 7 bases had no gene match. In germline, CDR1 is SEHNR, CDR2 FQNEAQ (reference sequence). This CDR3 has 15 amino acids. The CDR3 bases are TGTGCCAGCAGCCAGTGGGGACAGAGCTCCTACGAGCAGTACTTC. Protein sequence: CASSQWGQSSYEQYF. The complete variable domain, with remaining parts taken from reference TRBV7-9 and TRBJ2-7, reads DTGVSQNPRHKITKRGQNVTFRCDPISEHNRLYWYRQTLGQGPEFLTYFQNEAQLEKSRLLSDRFSAERPKGSFSTLEIQRTEQGDSAMYLCASSQWGQSSYEQYFGPGTRLTVT.

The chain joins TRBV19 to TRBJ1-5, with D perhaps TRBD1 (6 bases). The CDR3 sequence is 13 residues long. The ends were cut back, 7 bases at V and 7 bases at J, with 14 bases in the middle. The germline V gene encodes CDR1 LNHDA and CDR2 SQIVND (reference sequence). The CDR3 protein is CASTGGWEQPQHF. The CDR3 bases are TGTGCCAGTACCGGGGGCTGGGAGCAGCCCCAGCATTTT.

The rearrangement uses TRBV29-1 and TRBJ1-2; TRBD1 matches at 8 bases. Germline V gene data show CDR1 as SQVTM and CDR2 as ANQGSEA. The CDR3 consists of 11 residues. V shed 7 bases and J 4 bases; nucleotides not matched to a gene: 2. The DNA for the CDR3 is TGCAGCGACGGGACAGGCTATGGCTACACCTTC. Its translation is CSDGTGYGYTF.

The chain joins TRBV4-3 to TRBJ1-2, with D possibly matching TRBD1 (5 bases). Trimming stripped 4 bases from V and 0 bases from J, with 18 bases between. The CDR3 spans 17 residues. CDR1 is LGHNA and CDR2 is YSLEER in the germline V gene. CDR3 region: CASSLSAWDSANYGYTF. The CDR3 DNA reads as TGCGCCAGCAGCCTTTCCGCCTGGGACTCTGCTAACTATGGCTACACCTTC.

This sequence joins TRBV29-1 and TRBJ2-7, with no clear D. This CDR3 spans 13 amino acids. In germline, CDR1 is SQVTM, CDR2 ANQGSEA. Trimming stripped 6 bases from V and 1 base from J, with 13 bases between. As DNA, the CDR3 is TGCAGCGTGTACCTTACCGGGTCCTACGAGCAGTACGTC. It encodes CSVYLTGSYEQYV.

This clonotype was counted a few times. The CDR3: CASSQPGTEAFF. The CDR3 DNA sequence: TGTGCCAGCAGCCAGCCCGGGACTGAAGCTTTCTTT. The rearrangement joins TRBV7-4 to TRBJ1-1, with D unclear. Trimming stripped 5 bases from V and 5 bases from J, with 9 bases between. The CDR3 totals 12 residues. Germline V gene sequence: CDR1 SGHVT, CDR2 SQSDAQ.

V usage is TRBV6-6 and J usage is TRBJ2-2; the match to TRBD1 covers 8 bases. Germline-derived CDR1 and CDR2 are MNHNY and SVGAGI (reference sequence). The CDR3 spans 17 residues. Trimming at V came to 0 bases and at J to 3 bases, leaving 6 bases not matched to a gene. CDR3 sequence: CASSYSPLQGDTGELFF. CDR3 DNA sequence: TGTGCCAGCAGTTACTCTCCCTTACAGGGGGACACCGGGGAGCTGTTTTTT.

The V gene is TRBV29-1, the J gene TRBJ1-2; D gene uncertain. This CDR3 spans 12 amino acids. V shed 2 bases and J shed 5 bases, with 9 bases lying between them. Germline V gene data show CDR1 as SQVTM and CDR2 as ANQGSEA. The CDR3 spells CSVETRKYGYTF. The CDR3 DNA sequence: TGCAGCGTTGAAACGCGGAAATATGGCTACACCTTC.

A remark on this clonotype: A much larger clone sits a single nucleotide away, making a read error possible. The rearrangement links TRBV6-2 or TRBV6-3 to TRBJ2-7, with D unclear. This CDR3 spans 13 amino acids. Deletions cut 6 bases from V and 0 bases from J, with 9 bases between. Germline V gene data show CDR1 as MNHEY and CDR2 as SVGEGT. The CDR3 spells CASSPDISYEQYV. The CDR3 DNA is TGTGCCAGCAGCCCCGACATCTCCTACGAGCAGTACGTC.

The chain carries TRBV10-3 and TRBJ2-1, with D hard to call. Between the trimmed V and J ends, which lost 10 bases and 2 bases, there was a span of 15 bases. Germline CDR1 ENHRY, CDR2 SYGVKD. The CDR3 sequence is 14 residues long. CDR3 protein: CATRAPRTYNEQFF. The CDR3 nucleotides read TGTGCCACCCGGGCCCCAAGGACCTACAATGAGCAGTTCTTC.

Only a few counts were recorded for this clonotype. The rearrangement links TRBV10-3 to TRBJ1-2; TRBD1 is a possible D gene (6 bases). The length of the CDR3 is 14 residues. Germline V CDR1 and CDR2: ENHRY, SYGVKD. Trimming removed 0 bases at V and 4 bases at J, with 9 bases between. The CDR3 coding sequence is TGTGCCATCAGTGAGTCCCAGGGGTTCTATGGCTACACCTTC. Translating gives CAISESQGFYGYTF.

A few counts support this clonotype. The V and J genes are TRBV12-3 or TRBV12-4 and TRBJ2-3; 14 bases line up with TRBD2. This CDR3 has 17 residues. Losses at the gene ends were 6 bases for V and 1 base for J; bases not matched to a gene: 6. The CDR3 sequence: CASRDPGLAGGTDTQYF. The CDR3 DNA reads TGTGCCAGCAGGGACCCGGGACTAGCGGGGGGCACAGATACGCAGTATTTT.

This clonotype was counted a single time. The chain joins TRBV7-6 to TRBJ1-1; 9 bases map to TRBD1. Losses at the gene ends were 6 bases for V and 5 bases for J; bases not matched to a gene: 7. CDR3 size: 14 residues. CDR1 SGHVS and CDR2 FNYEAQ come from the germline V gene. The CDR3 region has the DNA TGTGCCAGCAGGCCACAGGGGGCCCAAACTGAAGCTTTCTTT. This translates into CASRPQGAQTEAFF.

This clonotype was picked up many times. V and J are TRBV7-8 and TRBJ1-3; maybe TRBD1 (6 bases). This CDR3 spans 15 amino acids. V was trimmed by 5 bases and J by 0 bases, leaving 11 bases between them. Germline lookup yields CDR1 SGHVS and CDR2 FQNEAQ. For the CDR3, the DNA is TGTGCCAGCAGCAACACGGACAGCTCTGGAAACACCATATATTTT. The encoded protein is CASSNTDSSGNTIYF.

The CDR3 reads CASSQDLGGTHYGYTF. The CDR3 DNA sequence: TGTGCCAGCAGCCAAGATTTGGGGGGCACGCACTATGGCTACACCTTC. The genes are TRBV4-2 and TRBJ1-2; tentatively, D is TRBD1 (6 bases). Trimming shortened V by 0 bases and J by 3 bases, and 14 bases separated the two germline ends. Germline V lookup: CDR1 LGHNA, CDR2 YNFKEQ. This CDR3 contains 16 residues.

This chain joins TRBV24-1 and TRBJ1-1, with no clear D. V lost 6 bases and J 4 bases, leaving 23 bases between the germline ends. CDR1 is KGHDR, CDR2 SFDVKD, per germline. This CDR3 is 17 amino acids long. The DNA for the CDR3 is TGTGCCACCAGTAATACATCCTTTGAGGGTGAAAGCACTGAAGCTTTCTTT. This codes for CATSNTSFEGESTEAFF.

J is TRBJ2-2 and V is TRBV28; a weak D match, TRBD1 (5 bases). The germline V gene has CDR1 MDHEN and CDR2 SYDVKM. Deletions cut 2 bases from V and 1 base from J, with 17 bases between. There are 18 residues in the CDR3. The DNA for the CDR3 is TGTGCCAGCAGTTTAAAAGGGGCACCCCGGTGGAACACCGGGGAGCTGTTTTTT. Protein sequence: CASSLKGAPRWNTGELFF.